Below, one T cell receptor beta chain is given with its context. Its antigen is still unknown. No per-base quality is available; no much larger clone lies one base away. The cohort was made up of approximately 670 healthy bone marrow donors. At the time of sampling, all cohort members were nominally healthy, though unrecorded immune exposures were likely present. The donor tested CMV seropositive, placing the donor among the 289 seropositive members of the cohort. Every donor gave a peripheral blood sample, and the peripheral blood mononuclear cells from that sample were used for TCR beta sequencing. The Qiagen DNeasy Blood Extraction Kit was used to extract genomic DNA from the blood cell samples. Its CDR3 holds 16 amino acids, cysteine through phenylalanine. Only CDR3 DNA is held: 48 bases, read in frame from base 1. V loses 5 bases, J loses 1 base, and the germline ends lie 12 bases apart. Taken from the germline V gene (reference sequence), the CDR1 and CDR2 loops are LNHDA and SQIVND.

The library was produced with the immunoSEQ multiplex PCR assay. The multiplex PCR relied on a mix of 60 forward primers for TCR Vbeta segments and 13 reverse primers for TCR Jbeta segments. Amplification of the CDR3 region of rearranged TCR beta genes was performed with a multiplex PCR assay on genomic DNA. On the Illumina HiSeq System, the amplified TCR beta libraries were sequenced as 87-base-pair reads. The source study handled its data this way. A later analysis counted 65 million to 90 million unique TCR beta chains across the 666 repertoires, and 9.5 million to 11 million of these chains were shared by at least two donors. Raw reads were error-corrected and collapsed into unique sequences by a nearest-neighbor algorithm in which closely related sequences were merged to remove PCR and sequencing errors. Alignment of CDR3 sequences to IMGT reference sequences was used to assign V, D and J gene segments. Each retained sequence needed at least a six-nucleotide match to both a V gene segment and a J gene segment. A rearrangement was called productive if the CDR3 had no stop codons and remained in frame with V and J, and every other rearrangement was called non-productive. CDR3 was defined by IMGT convention, running from the second conserved V-encoded cysteine to the conserved J-encoded phenylalanine. Sequences without an unambiguous match to a single V gene segment were excluded from the earlier analysis of about 600 of the donors. An earlier analysis of several hundred of the donors called V segments functional above 56.7% productive rearrangements and segregating when the between-donor standard deviation exceeded 5%. A statistical classification framework was developed to diagnose cytomegalovirus status using the catalog of TCR beta chain sequences. A later analysis assigned V and J genes by comparing TCR nucleotide sequences with IMGT/GENE-DB human TR gene sequences. The TCRdist pipeline was used in a later analysis to assign CDR3 sequences and most-parsimonious VDJ recombination scenarios. In a later analysis, each TCR beta chain was defined by its CDR3 amino acid sequence together with its V-gene family, and reads without a unique V-gene family were excluded. A later analysis removed several hundred highly shared, low-generation-probability nucleotide sequences to deal with suspected cross-contamination and a sequencing artifact. In a later analysis, a clonal expansion index for each public chain was calculated from normalized within-repertoire ranks of inferred template counts. Generation probabilities in a later analysis came from a VDJ recombination model fitted to out-of-frame rearrangements, and those results were checked against IGoR. A later analysis scored TCR-TCR, TCR-HLA and TCR-CMV co-occurrence with hypergeometric tests, applying a repertoire-size bias correction to TCR pairs. A later analysis estimated false discovery rates by permuting HLA or CMV assignments 20 times. A later analysis grouped co-occurring TCRs with DBSCAN, adding TCRdist sequence similarity when clustering within HLA-allele-positive subsets. For co-occurrence clustering, repertoires with fewer than 30,000 or more than 120,000 public chains were excluded, along with four to six repertoires with anomalous nucleotide sharing. The source is immuneACCESS, and TCRdb retained only in-frame sequences with V and J called. Part of the clones is not carried over; for the studies checked, unresolved V genes explain less than half of this, and the remainder is unexplained. That table is the source of V, J and clone size, and D and trimming were worked out from the DNA. For this sample there are about 130,000 clones; about 73% appear just once. About 2.1% of the sample comes from the top ten.

The data were obtained in a study of cytomegalovirus exposure and HLA in healthy donors (TCRdb year 2017). As for the study more broadly: An earlier analysis of 587 of the donors reported about 300 Gb of sequence data and 117 million unique TCR beta sequences obtained from approximately 180 million T cells. To predict cytomegalovirus infection status, the study combined high-throughput TCR immunosequencing, statistical association of individual TCRs with disease status, and machine learning. In an earlier analysis of roughly 600 of the donors, high-throughput TCR beta sequencing was used to judge whether each TCR beta V gene segment behaved as functional or pseudogenic. A later analysis re-analyzed previously published TCR beta repertoires from approximately 700 donors and added high-resolution HLA genotyping to study TCR occurrence patterns. HLA typing included class I and class II loci at four-digit resolution. The study was designed to test whether signatures of past pathogen exposure could be identified by cataloging public T cell receptors. In a later genetic analysis, genome-wide SNP genotypes for about three fifths of the 666 donors were used, and that subset was treated as a discovery cohort. Typing coverage varied by locus: roughly 620-630 donors for A, B, C, DRB1 and DQB1; approximately 560 for DQA1; about 570 for DPA1; roughly 450 for DPB1. Because of strong linkage in the cohort, four to six DR-DQ haplotypes were treated as single units for association and clustering. The later analysis used no new phenotypic data to find candidate immune exposures, relying instead on TCR beta sequences and their occurrence across donors. An early release covering 550 to 650 HLA-typed donors comprised approximately 290 gigabases of sequencing data and 85 million to 100 million unique TCR sequences. The genetic ancestry cluster associated with self-reported Caucasian donors included 81% of the roughly 410 genotyped donors. Besides the first cohort of around 670 subjects, a separate validation cohort made up of roughly 120 different subjects was used. Among roughly 400 genotyped donors of the cohort, an average of around 250,000 unique TCR beta nucleotide sequences was sequenced per donor, of which about 18% were non-productive. Every discovery cohort repertoire had been produced on one sequencing platform. The study used immunosequencing to profile the T cell repertoires of about 670 subjects and linked those repertoires to cytomegalovirus serostatus. Donor age, sex, ethnicity and CMV serostatus were collected together with the repertoire data.

What the authors observed across the whole study: The authors suggested that the approach could potentially be generalized to other disease states and immunological phenotypes. In a later analysis, several top co-occurrence clusters were reported to appear linked to parvovirus B19, influenza, CMV and Epstein-Barr virus. The earlier analysis of some 560 of the donors excluded some 15 rarely observed V segments, including chromosome 9 orphons, because counts were too low. Across donors, most TCR sequences were observed very rarely, whereas some public TCRs were present in many individuals. The only immune exposure information available for the cohort was CMV serostatus. A later genetic analysis associated a missense DCLRE1C variant with V-gene and J-gene trimming of TCR beta chains, and an independent cohort replicated the association. An earlier analysis of some 560 of the donors showed that most TCR beta V segments appeared in productive rearrangements either about 90% or about 30% of the time, which broadly matched IMGT annotations. Strong co-occurrence of HLA alleles, especially DR and DQ, made assigning TCR associations to individual alleles difficult. A later analysis found that HLA-associated TCR beta chains were more clonally expanded and had lower generation probabilities than equally common non-associated chains. A later analysis found that most CMV-associated TCR beta chains appeared HLA-restricted, with HLA associations seemingly driven largely by CMV exposure. The classifier was reported to diagnose cytomegalovirus status with high specificity and sensitivity in both the original cohort and the validation cohort. HLA typing was unavailable for some donors at each locus, so association tests used only the typed subset. Compared with the roughly 700-donor mean, donors in an Asian-associated ancestry cluster had fewer N-insertions in productive TCRs, according to a later genetic analysis. Three of the identified cytomegalovirus-associated TCR beta chains were confirmed in vitro to be specific for cytomegalovirus antigens. The 87-base-pair reads could not distinguish some IMGT-functional V segments, including TRBV6-2 and TRBV6-3, so those segments were excluded. This cohort had only TCR beta chains sequenced, and the lack of alpha or paired-chain data limited which features could be detected. Correlated functional status among segregating V segments might be attributable to linkage disequilibrium, but an unknown experimental factor could not be ruled out. A later analysis found that TCR association rates varied across HLA loci, with DRB1 alleles showing the most associated TCRs and HLA-C alleles the fewest. A later analysis associated 16,951 TCR beta sequences with specific HLA alleles at a false discovery rate of 0.05. The study gave a list of 150 to 200 TCR beta chains associated with cytomegalovirus. A cluster of highly shared sequence variants was judged likely to represent a technical artifact of the sequencing pipeline. A further reported finding was that TCR beta sequences accurately predicted the HLA-A and HLA-B alleles for most subjects in the first cohort. Presence/absence analyses assumed roughly uniform sequencing depth across donors, an assumption that may not hold.

The sample was PBMCs. This clonotype was sampled from a woman between 40 and 50 years old in good health and CMV-seropositive. In this chain, TRBV19 is recombined with TRBJ2-6, and TRBD1 may be the D gene, going by 5 matching bases. The bases are TGTGCCAGTAGTCCGAGACAGCCGTCTGGGGCCAACGTCCTGACTTTC. Translated, it gives CASSPRQPSGANVLTF.